This record covers a single TCR beta chain. Using RNA transcripts as the source, TCR beta CDR3 regions were amplified. A first-round RT-PCR of the TCR CDR3 used the HTBI primer set. TCRdb fed the multiplex PCR reads into MiXCR, producing one record per CDR3 protein. The table has under 650,000 distinct CDR3 sequences, around 16% seen once; the top ten hold less than 4.5%. The data derive from a study of T cells in Graves' hyperthyroidism and ophthalmopathy. Across the whole study: Before any treatment, at initial diagnosis, peripheral blood was collected.

Germline V gene lookup returns CDR1 GTSNPN and CDR2 SVGIG (reference sequence). The length of the CDR3 is 14 residues. V was clipped by 5 bases and J by 1 base; unmatched bases: 7. Patients aged 18 to 65 had newly diagnosed hyperthyroidism that had lasted under 2 months. V usage is TRBV30 and J usage is TRBJ1-1, with TRBD1 matching over 7 bases. Sequenced material: blood. The clonotype comes from a woman aged 25 to 39 with Graves' hyperthyroidism. This CDR3 is CAWYRQGWNTEAFF. The CDR3 region has the DNA TGTGCCTGGTATCGACAGGGTTGGAACACTGAAGCTTTCTTT.